The present TCR beta chain was sequenced within a study of blood T cell repertoires in COVID-19. Study overall: Some COVID-19 samples were acute and others convalescent; all came from the United States, Italy and Spain.

J gave up 6 bases and V 0 bases, and 3 bases lay outside the gene matches. Per germline, CDR1 SGHRS and CDR2 YFSETQ. The CDR3 is made up of 13 amino acids. Clones were sequenced by immunoSEQ multiplex PCR, and TCRdb holds only the in-frame ones, with some missing. The profile shows about 170,000 clones, about four fifths of them singletons. This chain joins TRBV5-1 and TRBJ2-7, with 7 bases that match TRBD1. The source material was peripheral blood. The origin of this receptor is an older woman who had recovered from COVID-19. The CDR3 bases are TGCGCCAGCAGCTTGGCCAACAGGGGCGAGCAGTACTTC. Its translation: CASSLANRGEQYF.